This T cell receptor beta chain was identified in a study of T cell responses to AZD1222 COVID-19 vaccine. Study results and caveats: In a largely white British group with more females than males, clonal diversity was possibly underestimated. Spike-wide coverage was observed for vaccine-associated CD4 TCRs, with dominant responses at 160-218 and 743-854. Spike-specific TCR breadth rose after two AZD1222 doses, and depth rose as well.

Sequencing used immunoSEQ multiplex PCR; TCRdb keeps in-frame clones, though not all of them. The sample holds around 150,000 clones, approximately 95% seen once. On this clone: What it binds is not known.

V shed 8 bases and J 5 bases; nucleotides not matched to a gene: 3. CDR1 is LGHDT, CDR2 YNNKEL, per germline (reference sequence). The CDR3 runs to 14 residues. The rearrangement links TRBV3-1 (or the pseudogene TRBV3-2) to TRBJ2-1; 13 bases line up with TRBD2. This TCR came from an adult who received the AZD1222 COVID-19 vaccine. Source: peripheral blood, taken 28 days after the second AZD1222 dose. CDR3 in amino acids: CASRTSGGDNEQFF. CDR3 bases: TGTGCCAGCCGAACTAGCGGGGGGGACAATGAGCAGTTCTTC.